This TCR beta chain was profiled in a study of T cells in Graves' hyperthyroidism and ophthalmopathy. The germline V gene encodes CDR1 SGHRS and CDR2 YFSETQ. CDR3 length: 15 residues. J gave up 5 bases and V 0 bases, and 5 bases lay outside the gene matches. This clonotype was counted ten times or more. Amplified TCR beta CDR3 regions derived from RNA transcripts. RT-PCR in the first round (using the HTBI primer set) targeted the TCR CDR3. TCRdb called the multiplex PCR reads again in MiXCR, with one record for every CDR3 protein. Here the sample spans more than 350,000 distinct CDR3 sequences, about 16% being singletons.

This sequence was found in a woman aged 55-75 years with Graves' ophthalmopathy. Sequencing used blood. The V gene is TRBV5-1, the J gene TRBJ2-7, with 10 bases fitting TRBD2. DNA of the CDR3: TGCGCCAGCAGCTTGGCCATAGCGGGAGGACACGAGCAGTACTTC. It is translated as CASSLAIAGGHEQYF.